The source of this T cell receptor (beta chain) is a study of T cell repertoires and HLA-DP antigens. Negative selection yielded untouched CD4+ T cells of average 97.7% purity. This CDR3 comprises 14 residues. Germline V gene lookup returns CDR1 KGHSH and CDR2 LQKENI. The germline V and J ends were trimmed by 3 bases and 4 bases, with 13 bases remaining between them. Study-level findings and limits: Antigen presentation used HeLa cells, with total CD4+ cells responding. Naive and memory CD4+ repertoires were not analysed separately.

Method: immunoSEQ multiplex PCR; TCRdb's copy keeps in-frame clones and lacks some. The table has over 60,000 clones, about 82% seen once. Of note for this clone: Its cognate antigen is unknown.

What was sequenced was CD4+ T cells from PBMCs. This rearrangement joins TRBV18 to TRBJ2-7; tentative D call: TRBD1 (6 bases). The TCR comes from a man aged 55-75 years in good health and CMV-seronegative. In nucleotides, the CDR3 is TGTGCCAGCTCACCCACTGGGGGCCCATACGAGCAGTACTTC. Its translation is CASSPTGGPYEQYF.